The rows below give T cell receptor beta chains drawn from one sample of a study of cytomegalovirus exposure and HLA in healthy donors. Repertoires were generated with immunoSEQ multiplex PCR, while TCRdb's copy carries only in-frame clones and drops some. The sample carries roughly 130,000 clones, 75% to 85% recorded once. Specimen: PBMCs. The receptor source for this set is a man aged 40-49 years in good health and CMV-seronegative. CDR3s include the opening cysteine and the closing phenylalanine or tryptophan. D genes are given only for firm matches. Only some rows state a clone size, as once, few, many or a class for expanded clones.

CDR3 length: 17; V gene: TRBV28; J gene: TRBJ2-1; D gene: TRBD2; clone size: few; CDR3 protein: CASSRGYGGRAVDEQFF; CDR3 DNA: TGTGCCAGCAGTCGCGGGTATGGCGGGAGAGCCGTGGATGAGCAGTTCTTC
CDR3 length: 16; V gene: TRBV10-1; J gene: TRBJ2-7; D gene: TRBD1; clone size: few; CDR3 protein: CASSPSPGQGAHEQYF; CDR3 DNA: TGCGCCAGCAGCCCCTCTCCGGGACAGGGGGCACACGAGCAGTACTTC
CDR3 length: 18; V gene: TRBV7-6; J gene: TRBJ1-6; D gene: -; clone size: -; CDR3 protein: CASSLDGGGSSYNSPLHF; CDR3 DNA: TGTGCCAGCAGCTTAGATGGTGGCGGGAGCTCCTATAATTCACCCCTCCACTTT
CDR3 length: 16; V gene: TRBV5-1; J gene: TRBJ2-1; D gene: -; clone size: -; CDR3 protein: CASSEAPANPSNEQFF; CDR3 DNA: TGCGCCAGCAGCGAGGCACCAGCAAACCCCTCCAATGAGCAGTTCTTC
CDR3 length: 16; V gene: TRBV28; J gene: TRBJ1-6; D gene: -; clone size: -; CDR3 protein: CASRTPGQGWGSPLHF; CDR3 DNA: TGTGCCAGCAGGACCCCCGGCCAGGGATGGGGTTCACCCCTCCACTTT
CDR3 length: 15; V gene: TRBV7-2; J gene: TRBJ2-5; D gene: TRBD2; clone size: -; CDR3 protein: CASSLVAGGSRTQYF; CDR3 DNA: TGTGCCAGCAGCTTAGTAGCGGGGGGCTCTCGGACCCAGTACTTC
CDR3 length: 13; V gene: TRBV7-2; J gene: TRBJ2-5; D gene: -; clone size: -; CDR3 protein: CASVRGKQEAQYF; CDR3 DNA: TGTGCCTCCGTAAGGGGGAAACAAGAGGCCCAGTACTTC
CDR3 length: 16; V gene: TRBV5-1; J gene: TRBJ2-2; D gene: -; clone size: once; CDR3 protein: CASSFRDSPFSGELFF; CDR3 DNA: TGCGCCAGCAGCTTCCGGGACTCCCCTTTTTCCGGGGAGCTGTTTTTT
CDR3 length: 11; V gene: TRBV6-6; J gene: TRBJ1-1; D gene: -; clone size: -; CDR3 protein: CASRENTEAFF; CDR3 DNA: TGTGCCAGTCGAGAGAACACTGAAGCTTTCTTT
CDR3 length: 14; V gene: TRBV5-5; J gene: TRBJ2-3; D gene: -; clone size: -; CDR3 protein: CASSFGSGTDTQYF; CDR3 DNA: TGTGCCAGCAGCTTTGGGAGTGGAACAGATACGCAGTATTTT
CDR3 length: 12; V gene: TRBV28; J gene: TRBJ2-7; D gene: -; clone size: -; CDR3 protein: CASSFRSYEQYF; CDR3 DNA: TGTGCCAGCAGTTTCCGCAGCTACGAGCAGTACTTC
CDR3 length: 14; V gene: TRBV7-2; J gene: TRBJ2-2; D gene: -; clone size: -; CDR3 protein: CASSPGTHTGELFF; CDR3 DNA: TGTGCCAGCAGCCCAGGGACACACACCGGGGAGCTGTTTTTT
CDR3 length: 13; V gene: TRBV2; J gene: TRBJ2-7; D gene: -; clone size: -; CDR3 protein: CASIMEGGAEQYF; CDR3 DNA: TGTGCCAGCATAATGGAGGGGGGGGCCGAGCAGTACTTC
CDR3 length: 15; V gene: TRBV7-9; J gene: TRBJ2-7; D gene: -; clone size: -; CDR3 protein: CASSLGGRGVHEQYF; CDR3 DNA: TGTGCCAGCAGCTTAGGGGGCAGGGGAGTCCACGAGCAGTACTTC
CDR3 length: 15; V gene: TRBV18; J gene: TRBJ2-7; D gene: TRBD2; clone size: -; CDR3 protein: CASSPMNSGGYEQYF; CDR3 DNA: TGTGCCAGCTCACCTATGAATAGCGGGGGCTACGAGCAGTACTTC
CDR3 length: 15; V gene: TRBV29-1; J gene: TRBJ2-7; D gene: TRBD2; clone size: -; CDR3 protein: CSALSGLALTYEQYF; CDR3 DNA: TGCAGCGCACTCTCGGGACTAGCACTTACCTACGAGCAGTACTTC
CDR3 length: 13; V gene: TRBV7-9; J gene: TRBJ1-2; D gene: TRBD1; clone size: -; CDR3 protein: CASDQTGEYGYTF; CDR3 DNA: TGTGCCAGCGATCAGACAGGGGAGTATGGCTACACCTTC
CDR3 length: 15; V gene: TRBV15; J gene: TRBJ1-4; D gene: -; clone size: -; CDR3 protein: CATRYAGTYNEKLFF; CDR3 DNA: TGTGCCACCAGGTATGCCGGGACATACAATGAAAAACTGTTTTTT
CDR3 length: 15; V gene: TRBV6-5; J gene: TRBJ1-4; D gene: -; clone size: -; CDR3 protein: CASSYDVGRGEKLFF; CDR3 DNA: TGTGCCAGCAGTTATGATGTAGGGCGGGGCGAAAAACTGTTTTTT
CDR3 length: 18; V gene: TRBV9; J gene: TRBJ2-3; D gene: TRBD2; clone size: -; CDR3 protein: CASSPARGAGISTDTQYF; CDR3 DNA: TGTGCCAGCAGCCCCGCTCGGGGAGCGGGGATTAGCACAGATACGCAGTATTTT
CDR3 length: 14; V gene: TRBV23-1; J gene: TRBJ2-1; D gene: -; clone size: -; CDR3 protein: CASSQSGSTSEKFF; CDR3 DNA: TGCGCCAGCAGTCAATCAGGATCGACATCTGAAAAGTTCTTC
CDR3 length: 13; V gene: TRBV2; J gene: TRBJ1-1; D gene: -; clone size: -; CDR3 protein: CASSTNPNTEAFF; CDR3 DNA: TGTGCCAGCAGTACAAATCCGAACACTGAAGCTTTCTTT
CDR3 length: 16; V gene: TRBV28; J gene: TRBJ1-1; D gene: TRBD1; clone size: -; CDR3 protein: CASSSSQGAGNTEAFF; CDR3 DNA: TGTGCCAGCAGTTCTAGTCAGGGGGCGGGGAACACTGAAGCTTTCTTT
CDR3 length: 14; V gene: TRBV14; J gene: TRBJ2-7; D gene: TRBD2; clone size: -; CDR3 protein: CASSLSGGTGEQYF; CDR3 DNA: TGTGCCAGCAGCCTATCGGGAGGTACGGGCGAGCAGTACTTC
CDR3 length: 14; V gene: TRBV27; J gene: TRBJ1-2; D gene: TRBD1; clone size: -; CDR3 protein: CASSLDRSNYGYTF; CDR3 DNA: TGTGCCAGCAGCCTGGACAGGAGTAACTATGGCTACACCTTC
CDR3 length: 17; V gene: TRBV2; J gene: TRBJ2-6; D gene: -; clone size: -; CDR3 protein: CASRRTAISSGANVLTF; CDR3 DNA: TGTGCCAGCAGAAGGACAGCAATAAGCTCTGGGGCCAACGTCCTGACTTTC
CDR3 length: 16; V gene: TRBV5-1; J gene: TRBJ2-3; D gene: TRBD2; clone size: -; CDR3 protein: CASSPLAATGGDTQYF; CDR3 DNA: TGCGCCAGCAGCCCACTAGCGGCAACTGGGGGTGATACGCAGTATTTT
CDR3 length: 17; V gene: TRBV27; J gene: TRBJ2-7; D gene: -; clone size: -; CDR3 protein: CASSLPRTQGSSYEQYF; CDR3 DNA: TGTGCCAGCAGTTTACCCCGGACTCAGGGGTCGAGTTACGAGCAGTACTTC
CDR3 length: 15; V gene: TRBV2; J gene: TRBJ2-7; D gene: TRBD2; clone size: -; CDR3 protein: CASSARPSGTYEQYF; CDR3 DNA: TGTGCCAGCAGCGCGAGGCCTAGCGGCACCTACGAGCAGTACTTC
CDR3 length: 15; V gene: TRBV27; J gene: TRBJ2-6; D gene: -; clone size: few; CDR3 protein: CASSPILSGANVLTF; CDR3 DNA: TGTGCCAGCAGTCCCATACTCTCTGGGGCCAACGTCCTGACTTTC
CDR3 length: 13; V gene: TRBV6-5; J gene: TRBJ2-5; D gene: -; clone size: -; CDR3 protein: CASSRPGVETQYF; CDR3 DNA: TGTGCCAGCAGCCGGCCAGGGGTTGAGACCCAGTACTTC
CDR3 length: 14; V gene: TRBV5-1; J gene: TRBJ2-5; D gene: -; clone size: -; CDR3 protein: CASSLQGIQETQYF; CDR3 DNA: TGCGCCAGCAGCTTACAGGGCATCCAAGAGACCCAGTACTTC
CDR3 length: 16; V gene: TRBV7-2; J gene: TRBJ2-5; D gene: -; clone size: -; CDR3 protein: CASSSQSGQGMGGQYF; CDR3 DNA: TGTGCCAGCAGCTCCCAATCTGGGCAGGGCATGGGGGGCCAGTACTTC
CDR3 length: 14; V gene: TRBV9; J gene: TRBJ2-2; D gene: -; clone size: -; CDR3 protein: CASNTGFVTGELFF; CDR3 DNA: TGTGCCAGCAACACAGGGTTCGTGACCGGGGAGCTGTTTTTT
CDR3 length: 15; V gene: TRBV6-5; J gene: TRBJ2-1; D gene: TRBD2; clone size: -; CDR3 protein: CASSTPGTSVGEQFF; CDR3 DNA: TGTGCCAGCAGTACCCCCGGGACTAGCGTAGGAGAGCAGTTCTTC
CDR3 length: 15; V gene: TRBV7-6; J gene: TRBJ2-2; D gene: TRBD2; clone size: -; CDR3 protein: CASSLTSGNTGELFF; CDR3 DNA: TGTGCCAGCAGCTTAACTAGCGGGAACACCGGGGAGCTGTTTTTT
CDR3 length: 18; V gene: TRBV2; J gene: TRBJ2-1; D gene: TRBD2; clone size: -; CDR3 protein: CASRGLAGGPSSYNEQFF; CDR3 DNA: TGTGCCAGCAGGGGACTAGCGGGAGGTCCTAGCTCCTACAATGAGCAGTTCTTC
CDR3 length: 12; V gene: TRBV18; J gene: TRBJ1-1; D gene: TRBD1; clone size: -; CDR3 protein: CASSPTQGRAFF; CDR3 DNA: TGTGCCAGCTCACCGACACAGGGGCGGGCTTTCTTT
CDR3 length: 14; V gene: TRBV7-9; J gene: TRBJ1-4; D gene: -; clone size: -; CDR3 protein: CASSFSAGHEKLFF; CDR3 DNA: TGTGCCAGCAGCTTTTCGGCAGGGCATGAAAAACTGTTTTTT
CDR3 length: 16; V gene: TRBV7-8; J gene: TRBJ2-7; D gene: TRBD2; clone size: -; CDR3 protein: CASSLAASGGLYEQYF; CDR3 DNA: TGTGCCAGCAGCCTAGCTGCTAGCGGGGGACTCTACGAGCAGTACTTC
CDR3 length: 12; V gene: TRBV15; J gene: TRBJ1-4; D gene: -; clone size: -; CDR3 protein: CATSTQGQKLFF; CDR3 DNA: TGTGCCACCAGCACACAGGGACAAAAACTGTTTTTT
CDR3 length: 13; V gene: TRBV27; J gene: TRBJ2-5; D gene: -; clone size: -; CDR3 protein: CASAGRGRETQYF; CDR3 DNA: TGTGCCAGCGCCGGACGGGGTAGGGAGACCCAGTACTTC
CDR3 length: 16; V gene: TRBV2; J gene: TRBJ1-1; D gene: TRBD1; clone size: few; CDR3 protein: CASSPRGQGANTEAFF; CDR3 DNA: TGTGCCAGCAGTCCTAGGGGACAGGGGGCGAACACTGAAGCTTTCTTT
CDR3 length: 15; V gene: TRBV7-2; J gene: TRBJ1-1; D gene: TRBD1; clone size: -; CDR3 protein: CASSSGGYVNTEAFF; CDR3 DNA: TGTGCCAGCAGCTCAGGGGGCTACGTGAACACTGAAGCTTTCTTT